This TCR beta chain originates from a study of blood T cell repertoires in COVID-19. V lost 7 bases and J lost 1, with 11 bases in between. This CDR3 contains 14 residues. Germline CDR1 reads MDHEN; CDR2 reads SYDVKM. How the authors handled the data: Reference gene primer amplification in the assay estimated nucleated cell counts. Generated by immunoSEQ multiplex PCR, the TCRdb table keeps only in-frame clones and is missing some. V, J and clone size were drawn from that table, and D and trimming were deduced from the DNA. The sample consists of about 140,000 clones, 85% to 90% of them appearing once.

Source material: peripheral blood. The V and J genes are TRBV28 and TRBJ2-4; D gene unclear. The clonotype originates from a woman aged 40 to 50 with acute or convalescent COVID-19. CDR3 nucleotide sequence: TGTGCCAGCACCCCGGGTTTGGCCAAAAACATTCAGTACTTC. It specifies CASTPGLAKNIQYF.